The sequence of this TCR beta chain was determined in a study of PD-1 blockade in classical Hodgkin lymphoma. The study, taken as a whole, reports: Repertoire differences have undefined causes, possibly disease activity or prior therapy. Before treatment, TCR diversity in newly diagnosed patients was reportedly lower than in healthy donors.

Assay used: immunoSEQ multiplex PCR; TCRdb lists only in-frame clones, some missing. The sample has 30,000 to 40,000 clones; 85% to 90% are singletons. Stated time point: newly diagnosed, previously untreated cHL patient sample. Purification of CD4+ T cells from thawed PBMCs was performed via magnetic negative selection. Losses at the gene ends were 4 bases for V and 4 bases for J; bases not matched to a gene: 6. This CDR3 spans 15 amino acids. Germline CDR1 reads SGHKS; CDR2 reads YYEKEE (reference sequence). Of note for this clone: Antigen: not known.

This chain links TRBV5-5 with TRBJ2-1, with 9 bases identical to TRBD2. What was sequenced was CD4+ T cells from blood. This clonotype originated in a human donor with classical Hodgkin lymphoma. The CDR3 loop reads CASSPGSGGYNEQFF. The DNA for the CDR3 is TGTGCCAGCAGCCCGGGCAGCGGGGGGTACAATGAGCAGTTCTTC. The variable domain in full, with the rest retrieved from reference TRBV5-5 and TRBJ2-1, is DAGVTQSPTHLIKTRGQQVTLRCSPISGHKSVSWYQQVLGQGPQFIFQYYEKEERGRGNFPDRFSARQFPNYSSELNVNALLLGDSALYLCASSPGSGGYNEQFFGPGTRLTVL.